Sequencing of this T cell receptor beta chain was carried out in a study of cytomegalovirus exposure and HLA in healthy donors. Study findings and constraints: An observed cluster of highly shared sequence variants was recorded as a likely sequencing artifact. Presence/absence analyses assumed roughly uniform sequencing depth across donors.

A remark on this clone: Antigen unknown.

There are 14 residues in the CDR3. Trimming took 6 bases from V and 8 from J; bases not matched to a gene: 10. Germline V lookup: CDR1 MNHEY, CDR2 SVGAGI. All donors participated as healthy donors of bone marrow. The PCR had 60 Vbeta and 13 Jbeta primers. The protocol was immunoSEQ multiplex PCR, while the TCRdb copy is restricted to in-frame clones and leaves out a portion. Seen here are about 250,000 clones, around 80% observed once, and the top ten hold roughly 0.45%. Sample: PBMCs. The chain couples TRBV6-5 to TRBJ2-1; TRBD2 aligns across 7 bases. This clonotype originated in a boy aged 5 to 17 in good health and CMV-seronegative. In DNA, the CDR3 is TGTGCCAGCAGCCGGACTAGTGTTAGCCATGAGCAGTTCTTC. Protein sequence: CASSRTSVSHEQFF.